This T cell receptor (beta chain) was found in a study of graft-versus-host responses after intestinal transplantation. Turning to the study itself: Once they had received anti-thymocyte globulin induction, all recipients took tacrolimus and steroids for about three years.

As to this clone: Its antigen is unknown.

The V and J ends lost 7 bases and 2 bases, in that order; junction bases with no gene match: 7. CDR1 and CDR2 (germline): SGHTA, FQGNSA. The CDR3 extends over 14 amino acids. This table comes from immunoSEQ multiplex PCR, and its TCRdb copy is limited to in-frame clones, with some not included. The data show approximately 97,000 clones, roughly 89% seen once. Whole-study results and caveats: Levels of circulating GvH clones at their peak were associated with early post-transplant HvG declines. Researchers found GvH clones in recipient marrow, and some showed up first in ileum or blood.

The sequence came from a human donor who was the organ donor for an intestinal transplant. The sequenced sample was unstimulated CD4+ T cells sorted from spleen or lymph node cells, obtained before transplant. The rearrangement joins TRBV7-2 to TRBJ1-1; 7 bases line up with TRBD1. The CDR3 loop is CASIHRGSNTEAFF. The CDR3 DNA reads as TGTGCCAGCATCCACAGGGGCAGTAACACTGAAGCTTTCTTT.